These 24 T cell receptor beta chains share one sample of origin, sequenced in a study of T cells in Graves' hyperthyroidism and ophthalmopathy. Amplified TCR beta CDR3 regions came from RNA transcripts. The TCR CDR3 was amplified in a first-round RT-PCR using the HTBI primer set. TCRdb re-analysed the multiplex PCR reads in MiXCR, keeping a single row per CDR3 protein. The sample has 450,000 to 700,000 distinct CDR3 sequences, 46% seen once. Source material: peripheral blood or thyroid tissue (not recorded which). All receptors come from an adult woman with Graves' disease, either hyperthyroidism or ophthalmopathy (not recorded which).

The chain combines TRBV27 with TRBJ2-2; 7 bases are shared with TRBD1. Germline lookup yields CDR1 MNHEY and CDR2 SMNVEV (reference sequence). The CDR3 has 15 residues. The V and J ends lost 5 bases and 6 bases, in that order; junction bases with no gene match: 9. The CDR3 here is CASSPWDSRSGELFF. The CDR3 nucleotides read TGTGCCAGCAGTCCGTGGGACAGCCGGTCCGGGGAGCTGTTTTTT.

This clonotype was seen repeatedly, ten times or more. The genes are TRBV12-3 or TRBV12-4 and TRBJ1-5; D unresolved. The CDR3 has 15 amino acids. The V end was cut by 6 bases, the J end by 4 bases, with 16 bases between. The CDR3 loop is CASRTDVERNQPQHF. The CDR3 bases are TGTGCCAGCAGGACGGACGTGGAGAGAAATCAGCCCCAGCATTTT.

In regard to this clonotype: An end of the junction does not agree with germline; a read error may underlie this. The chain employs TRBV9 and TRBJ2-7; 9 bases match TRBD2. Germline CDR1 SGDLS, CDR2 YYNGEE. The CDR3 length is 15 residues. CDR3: CVSSVGLAGMYEQYF. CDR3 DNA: TGTGTCAGCAGCGTAGGGCTAGCGGGGATGTACGAGCAGTACTTC.

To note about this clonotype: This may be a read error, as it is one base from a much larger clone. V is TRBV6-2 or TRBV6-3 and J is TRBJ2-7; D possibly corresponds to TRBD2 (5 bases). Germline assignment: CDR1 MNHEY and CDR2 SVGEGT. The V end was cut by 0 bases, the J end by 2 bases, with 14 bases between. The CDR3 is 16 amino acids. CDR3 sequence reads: CASSYSVGSSPYEQYF. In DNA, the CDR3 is TGTGCCAGCAGTTACTCGGTGGGTTCTAGCCCCTACGAGCAGTACTTC.

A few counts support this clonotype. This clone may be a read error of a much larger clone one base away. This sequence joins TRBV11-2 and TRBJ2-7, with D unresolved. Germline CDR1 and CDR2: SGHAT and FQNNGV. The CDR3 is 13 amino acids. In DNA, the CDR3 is TGTGCCAGCAGCTTGGAACGAATATACGGGCAGTACTTC. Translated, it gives CASSLERIYGQYF.

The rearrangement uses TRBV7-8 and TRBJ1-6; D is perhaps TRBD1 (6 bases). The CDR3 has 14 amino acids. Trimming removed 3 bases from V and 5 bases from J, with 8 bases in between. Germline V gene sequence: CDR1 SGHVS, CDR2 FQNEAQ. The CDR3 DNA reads TGTGCCAGCAGCTTGGACAGAAATAATTCACCCCTCCACTTT. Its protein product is CASSLDRNNSPLHF.

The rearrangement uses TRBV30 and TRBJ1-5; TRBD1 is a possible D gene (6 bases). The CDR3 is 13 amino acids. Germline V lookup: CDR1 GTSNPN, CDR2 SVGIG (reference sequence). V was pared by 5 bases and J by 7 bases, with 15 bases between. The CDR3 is CAWSQGQGQPQHF. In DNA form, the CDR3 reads TGTGCCTGGTCCCAGGGGCAGGGACAGCCCCAGCATTTT. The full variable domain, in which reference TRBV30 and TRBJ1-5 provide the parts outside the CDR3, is SQTIHQWPATLVQPVGSPLSLECTVEGTSNPNLYWYRQAAGRGLQLLFYSVGIGQISSEVPQNLSASRPQDRQFILSSKKLLLSDSGFYLCAWSQGQGQPQHFGDGTRLSIL.

CDR3 nucleotide sequence: TGCGCCAGCAGCCCCAGCGAGGTCATACGTAACTATGGCTACACCTTC. Translation: CASSPSEVIRNYGYTF. V usage is TRBV5-1 and J usage is TRBJ1-2; D call uncertain. This CDR3 has 16 amino acids. The germline V gene encodes CDR1 SGHRS and CDR2 YFSETQ. The V and J ends lost 4 bases and 1 base respectively, with 17 bases between them.

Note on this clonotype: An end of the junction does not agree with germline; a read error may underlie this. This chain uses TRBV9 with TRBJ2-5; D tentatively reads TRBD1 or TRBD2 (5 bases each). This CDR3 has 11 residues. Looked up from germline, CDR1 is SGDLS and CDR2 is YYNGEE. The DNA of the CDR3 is TGTGCCAGCAGCCATTGGGGGACCAGCTTGTTC. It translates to CASSHWGTSLF.

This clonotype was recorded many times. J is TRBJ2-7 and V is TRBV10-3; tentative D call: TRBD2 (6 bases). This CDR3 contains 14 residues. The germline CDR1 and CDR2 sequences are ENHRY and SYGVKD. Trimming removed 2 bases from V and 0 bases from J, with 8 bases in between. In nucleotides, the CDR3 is TGTGCCATCAGTGAGGGGGAGGTCTCCTACGAGCAGTACTTC. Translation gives CAISEGEVSYEQYF.

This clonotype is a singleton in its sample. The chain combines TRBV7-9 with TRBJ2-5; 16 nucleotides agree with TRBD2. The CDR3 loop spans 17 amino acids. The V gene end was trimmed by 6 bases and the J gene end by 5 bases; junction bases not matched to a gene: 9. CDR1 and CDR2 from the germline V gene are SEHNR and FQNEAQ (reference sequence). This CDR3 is CASRDGTSGRGVETQYF. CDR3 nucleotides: TGTGCCAGCAGGGATGGGACTAGCGGGAGGGGTGTTGAGACCCAGTACTTC.

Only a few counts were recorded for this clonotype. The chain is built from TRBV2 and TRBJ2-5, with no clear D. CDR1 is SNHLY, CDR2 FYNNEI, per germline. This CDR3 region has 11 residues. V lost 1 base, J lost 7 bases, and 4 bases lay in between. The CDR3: CASSEGVTQYF. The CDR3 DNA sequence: TGTGCCAGCAGTGAAGGGGTGACCCAGTACTTC.

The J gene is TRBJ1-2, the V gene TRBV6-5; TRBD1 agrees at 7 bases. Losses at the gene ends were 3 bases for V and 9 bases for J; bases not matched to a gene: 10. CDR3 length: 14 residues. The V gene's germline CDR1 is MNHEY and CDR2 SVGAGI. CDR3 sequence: CASSYLAGTESYTF. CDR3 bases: TGTGCCAGCAGTTATTTGGCAGGGACAGAGAGCTACACCTTC.

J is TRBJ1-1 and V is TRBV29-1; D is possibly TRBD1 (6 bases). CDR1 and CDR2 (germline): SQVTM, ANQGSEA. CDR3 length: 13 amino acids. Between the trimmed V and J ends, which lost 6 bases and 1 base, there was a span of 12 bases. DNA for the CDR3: TGCAGCGTCGGAAGACAGGAGAACACTGAAGCTTTCTTT. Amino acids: CSVGRQENTEAFF.

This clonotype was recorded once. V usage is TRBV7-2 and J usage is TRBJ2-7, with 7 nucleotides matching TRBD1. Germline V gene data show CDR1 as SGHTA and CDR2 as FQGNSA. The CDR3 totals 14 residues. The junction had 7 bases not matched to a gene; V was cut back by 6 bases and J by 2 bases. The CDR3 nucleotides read TGTGCCAGCAGTAAAAGGGGGCCAGCCTACGAGCAGTACTTC. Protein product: CASSKRGPAYEQYF.

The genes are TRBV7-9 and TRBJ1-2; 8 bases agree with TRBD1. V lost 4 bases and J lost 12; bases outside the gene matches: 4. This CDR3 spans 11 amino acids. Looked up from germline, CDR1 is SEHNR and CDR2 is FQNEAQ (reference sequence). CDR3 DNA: TGTGCCAGCAGCTCAGACAGGGGCGACACCTTC. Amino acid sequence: CASSSDRGDTF.

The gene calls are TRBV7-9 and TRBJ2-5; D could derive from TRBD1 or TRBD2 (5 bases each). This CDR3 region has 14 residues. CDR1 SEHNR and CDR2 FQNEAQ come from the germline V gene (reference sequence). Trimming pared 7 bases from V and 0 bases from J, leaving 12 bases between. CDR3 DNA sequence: TGTGCCAGCAAGCCTGGGACGGACCAAGAGACCCAGTACTTC. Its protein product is CASKPGTDQETQYF.

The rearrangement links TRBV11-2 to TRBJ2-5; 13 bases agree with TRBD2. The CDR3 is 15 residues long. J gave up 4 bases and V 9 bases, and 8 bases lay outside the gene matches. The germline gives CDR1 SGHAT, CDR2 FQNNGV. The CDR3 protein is CASTQGLAGRETQYF. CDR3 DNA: TGTGCCAGTACACAGGGACTAGCGGGAAGAGAGACCCAGTACTTC.

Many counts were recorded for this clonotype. CDR3 bases: TGTGCCGTTGGGATTAGGGGGCCCACAAACACCGGGGAGCTGTTTTTT. Encoded protein: CAVGIRGPTNTGELFF. The V and J genes are TRBV10-3 and TRBJ2-2; TRBD1 aligns across 7 bases. V was pared by 11 bases and J by 2 bases, with 14 bases of the junction left unmatched. Germline CDR1 is ENHRY and CDR2 is SYGVKD. This CDR3 contains 16 residues.

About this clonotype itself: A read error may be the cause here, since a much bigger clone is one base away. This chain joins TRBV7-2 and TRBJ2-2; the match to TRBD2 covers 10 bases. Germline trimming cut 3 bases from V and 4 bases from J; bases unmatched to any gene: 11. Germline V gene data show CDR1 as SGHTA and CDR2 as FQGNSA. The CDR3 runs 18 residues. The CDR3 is CASSLGGASGRVTGELFF. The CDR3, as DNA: TGTGCCAGCAGCTTGGGAGGGGCTAGCGGGAGAGTCACCGGGGAGCTGTTTTTT.

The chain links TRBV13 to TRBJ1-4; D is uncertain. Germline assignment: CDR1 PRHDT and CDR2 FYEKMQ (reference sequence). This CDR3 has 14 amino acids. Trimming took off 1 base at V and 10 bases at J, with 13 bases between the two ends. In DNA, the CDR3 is TGTGCCAGCAGCTTAGCGGACCCGGCGGGAAAACTGTTTTTT. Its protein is CASSLADPAGKLFF.

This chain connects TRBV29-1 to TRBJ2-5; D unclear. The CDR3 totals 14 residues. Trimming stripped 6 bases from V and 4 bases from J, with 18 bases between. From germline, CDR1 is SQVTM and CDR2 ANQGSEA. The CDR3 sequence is CSVDTTPAVETQYF. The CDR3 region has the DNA TGCAGCGTAGACACCACACCGGCGGTAGAGACCCAGTACTTC. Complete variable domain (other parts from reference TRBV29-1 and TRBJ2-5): SAVISQKPSRDICQRGTSLTIQCQVDSQVTMMFWYRQQPGQSLTLIATANQGSEATYESGFVIDKFPISRPNLTFSTLTVSNMSPEDSSIYLCSVDTTPAVETQYFGPGTRLLVL.

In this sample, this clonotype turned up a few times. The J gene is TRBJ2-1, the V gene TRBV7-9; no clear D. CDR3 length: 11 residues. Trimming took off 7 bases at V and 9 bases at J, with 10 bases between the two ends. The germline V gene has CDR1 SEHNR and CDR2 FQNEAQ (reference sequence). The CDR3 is CASNLFGEQFF. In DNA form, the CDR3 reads TGTGCCAGCAACCTTTTCGGTGAGCAGTTCTTC. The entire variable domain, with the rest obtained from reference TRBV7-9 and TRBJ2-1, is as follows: DTGVSQNPRHKITKRGQNVTFRCDPISEHNRLYWYRQTLGQGPEFLTYFQNEAQLEKSRLLSDRFSAERPKGSFSTLEIQRTEQGDSAMYLCASNLFGEQFFGPGTRLTVL.

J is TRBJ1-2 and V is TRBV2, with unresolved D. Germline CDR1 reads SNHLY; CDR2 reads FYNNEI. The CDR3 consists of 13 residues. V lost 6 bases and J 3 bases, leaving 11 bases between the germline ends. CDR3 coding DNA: TGTGCCAGCAGGGGCGGGCGGGACTATGGCTACACCTTC. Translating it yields CASRGGRDYGYTF.